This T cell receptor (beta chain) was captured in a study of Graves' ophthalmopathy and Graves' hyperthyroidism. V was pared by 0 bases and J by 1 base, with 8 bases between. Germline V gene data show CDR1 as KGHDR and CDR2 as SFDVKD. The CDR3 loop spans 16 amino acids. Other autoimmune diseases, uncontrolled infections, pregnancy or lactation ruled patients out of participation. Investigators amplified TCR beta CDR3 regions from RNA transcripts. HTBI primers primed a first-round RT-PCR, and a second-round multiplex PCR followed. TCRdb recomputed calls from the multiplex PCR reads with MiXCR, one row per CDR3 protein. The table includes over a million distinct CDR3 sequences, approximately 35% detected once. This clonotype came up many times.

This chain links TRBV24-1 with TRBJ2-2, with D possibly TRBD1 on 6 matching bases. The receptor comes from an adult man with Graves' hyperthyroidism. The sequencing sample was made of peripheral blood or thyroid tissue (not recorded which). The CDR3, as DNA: TGTGCCACCAGTGATTTGTCGACAGGGAACACCGGGGAGCTGTTTTTT. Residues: CATSDLSTGNTGELFF.